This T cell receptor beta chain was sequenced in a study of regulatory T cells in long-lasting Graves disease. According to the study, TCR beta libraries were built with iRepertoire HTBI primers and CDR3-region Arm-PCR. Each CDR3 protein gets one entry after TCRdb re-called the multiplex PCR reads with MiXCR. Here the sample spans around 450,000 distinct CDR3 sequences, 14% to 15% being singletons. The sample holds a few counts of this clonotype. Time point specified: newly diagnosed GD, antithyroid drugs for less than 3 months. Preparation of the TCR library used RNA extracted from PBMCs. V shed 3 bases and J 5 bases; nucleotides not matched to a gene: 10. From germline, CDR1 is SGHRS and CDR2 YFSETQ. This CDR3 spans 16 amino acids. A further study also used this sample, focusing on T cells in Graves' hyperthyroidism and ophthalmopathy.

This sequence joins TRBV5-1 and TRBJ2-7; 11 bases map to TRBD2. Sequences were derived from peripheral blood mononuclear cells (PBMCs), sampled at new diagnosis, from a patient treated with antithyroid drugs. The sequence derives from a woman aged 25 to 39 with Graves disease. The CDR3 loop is CASSSIAGGAPNEQYF. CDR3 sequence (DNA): TGCGCCAGCAGCTCAATAGCGGGAGGGGCTCCCAACGAGCAGTACTTC.